This T cell receptor beta chain was obtained from a study of blood T cell repertoires in COVID-19 (dated by TCRdb to about 2020). The study in broad terms: Collaborator samples came from the United States, Italy and Spain and covered acute and convalescent phases of COVID-19. The material from the prospective study consisted of cDNA or gDNA derived from T cells, B-cell-depleted T cells, or PBMCs. Subjects who had been exposed to COVID-19, were actively infected with it, or had recovered from it provided the deeply sampled blood TCRbeta repertoires that made up the dataset. A freely available public database, intended as a resource for researchers studying the immune response to SARS-CoV-2, is where the repertoires were released. The samples were drawn from two sources: the first 160 participants of the ongoing ImmuneRACE study, and 1,254 subjects contributed by 6 global collaborators. A de-identified subject ID, COVID-19 status, age in years and sex were almost always included in the sample metadata. HLA class I and class II types, where available, came from metadata supplied by the sample provider rather than from assay-based typing. Results the study describes overall, beyond this receptor: How much clinical and demographic metadata was included differed by source and by participant, and the metadata was provided uncurated.

Comment on this clone: Its binding antigen is unknown. A junction boundary mismatches the germline segment, possibly from a read error.

Whole blood was collected in K2EDTA tubes by collaborating institutions according to the institutions' own protocols. For TCRbeta analysis, collaborator samples were shipped as frozen whole blood, as isolated PBMCs, or as DNA extracted from either sample type. Via the germline V gene, CDR1 is MGHRA and CDR2 YSYEKL. Its CDR3 holds 15 amino acids, cysteine through phenylalanine. The read is trimmed to its CDR3 DNA, 45 bases read in frame from base 1. The immunoSEQ Assay, a bias-controlled multiplex PCR, was used to amplify TCRbeta CDR3 regions from genomic DNA. In the paper's pipeline: The number of nucleated cells in each sample was estimated by amplification of reference gene primers within the assay. To quantify the absolute abundance of each unique TCRbeta CDR3 rearrangement, sequence reads were collapsed and filtered. Productive Simpson clonality was computed per sample as the square root of Simpson's diversity index over productive rearrangements. Sourced from immuneACCESS, this table was stored by TCRdb with only in-frame sequences that have V and J called. A share of the clones is absent; for the studies checked, an unresolved V gene accounts for under half, and the remainder has no known explanation. V, J and clone size reflect that table, while D and trimming were determined from the DNA. A total of about 170,000 clones appear in this sample, roughly four fifths of them only once. The ten largest clones take up about 2% of the sample.

The chain links TRBV4-1 with TRBJ1-4, with 11 bases matching TRBD1. Sequencing input: peripheral blood. The clonotype was recovered from a woman of 80 years or more with acute or convalescent COVID-19. This receptor carries the CDR3 CASSQVGTGGEKLFF. The sequenced DNA is TGCGCCAGCAGTCAAGTAGGGACAGGGGGAGAAAAACTGTTTTTT.